This T cell receptor (beta chain) is drawn from a study of CD8 T cells in ankylosing spondylitis. On this clonotype: Its target is unknown.

Library preparation for TCR beta used quantitative 5'-RACE with molecular barcodes. TCRdb re-derived calls from the 5' RACE reads in MiXCR, one entry per CDR3 protein. The data hold 800,000 to 900,000 distinct CDR3 sequences, with about 12% observed a single time. Study-wide results and limits: Some of these motif variants have turned up before, in reports on reactive arthritis synovial fluid and blood. Reportedly, matched ankylosing spondylitis synovial fluid was significantly enriched for disease-linked clones. As for the disease-linked clones, they showed a CD8+ phenotype and occurred at relatively low frequencies in peripheral blood. For ankylosing spondylitis blood, a TCR beta motif of fewer than 10 highly homologous variants appeared characteristic.

Sequenced input: blood, either unsorted or a sorted T cell fraction (not recorded which). This sequence originates from a male donor with ankylosing spondylitis.

The CDR3 loop is CASSPRSGGGRYNEQFF. The CDR3 DNA reads as TGTGCCAGCAGCCCACGCAGTGGGGGAGGGAGATACAATGAGCAGTTCTTC. This chain joins TRBV7-9 and TRBJ2-1; 7 bases align to TRBD2. Germline CDR1 is SEHNR and CDR2 is FQNEAQ (reference sequence). With 5 bases clipped from V and 4 bases from J, the junction kept 14 bases outside the gene matches. CDR3 length: 17 amino acids.